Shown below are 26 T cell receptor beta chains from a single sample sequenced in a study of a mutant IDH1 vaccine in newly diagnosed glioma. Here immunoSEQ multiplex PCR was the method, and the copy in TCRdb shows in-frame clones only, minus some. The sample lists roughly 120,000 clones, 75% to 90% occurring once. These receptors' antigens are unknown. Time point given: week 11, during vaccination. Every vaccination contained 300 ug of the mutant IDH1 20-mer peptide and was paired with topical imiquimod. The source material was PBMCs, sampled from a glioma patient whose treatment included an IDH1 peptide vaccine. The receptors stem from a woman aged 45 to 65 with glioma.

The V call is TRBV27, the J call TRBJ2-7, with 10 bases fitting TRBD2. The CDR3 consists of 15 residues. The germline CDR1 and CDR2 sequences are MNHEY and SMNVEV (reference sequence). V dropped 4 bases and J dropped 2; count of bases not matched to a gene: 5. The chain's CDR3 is CASSSRLAGPYEQYF. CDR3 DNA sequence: TGTGCCAGCAGTTCGAGACTAGCGGGCCCCTACGAGCAGTACTTC.

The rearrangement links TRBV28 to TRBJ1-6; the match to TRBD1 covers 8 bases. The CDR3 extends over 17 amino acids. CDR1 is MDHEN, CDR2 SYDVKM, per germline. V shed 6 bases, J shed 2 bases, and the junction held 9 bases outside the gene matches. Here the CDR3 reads CASSLFRGLTYNSPLHF. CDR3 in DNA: TGTGCCAGCAGCCTCTTCAGGGGGCTGACCTATAATTCACCCCTCCACTTT.

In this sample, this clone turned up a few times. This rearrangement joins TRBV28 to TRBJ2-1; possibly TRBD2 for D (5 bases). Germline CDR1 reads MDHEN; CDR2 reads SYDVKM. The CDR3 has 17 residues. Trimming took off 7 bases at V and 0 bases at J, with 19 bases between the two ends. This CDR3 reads CASTSAGSTSSYNEQFF. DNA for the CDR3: TGTGCCAGCACCTCCGCGGGCTCCACGAGCTCCTACAATGAGCAGTTCTTC.

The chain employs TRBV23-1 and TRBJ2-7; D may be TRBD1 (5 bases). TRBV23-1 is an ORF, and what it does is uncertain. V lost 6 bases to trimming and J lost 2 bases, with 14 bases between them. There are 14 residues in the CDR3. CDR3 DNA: TGCGCCAGCAGCCTCTGTGGGGCCCCCTACGAGCAGTACTTC. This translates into CASSLCGAPYEQYF.

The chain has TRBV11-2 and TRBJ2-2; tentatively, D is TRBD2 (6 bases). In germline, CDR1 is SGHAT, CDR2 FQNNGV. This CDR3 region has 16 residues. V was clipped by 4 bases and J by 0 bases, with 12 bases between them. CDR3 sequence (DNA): TGTGCCAGCAGCTCCACCTGGGGGGCGAACACCGGGGAGCTGTTTTTT. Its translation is CASSSTWGANTGELFF.

The CDR3, as DNA: TGTGCCAGCAGCTTGGGGGACAGGGGATCAGATACGCAGTATTTT. Protein product: CASSLGDRGSDTQYF. The chain uses TRBV5-4 and TRBJ2-3, with 10 bases lining up with TRBD1. Germline CDR1 is SGHNT and CDR2 is YYREEE (reference sequence). After removal of 0 bases from V and 4 bases from J, the junction contained 2 bases not matched to a gene. The CDR3 is 15 amino acids.

CDR3 in DNA: TGTGCCAGCAGTTTAGGAGGGAGCACAGATACGCAGTATTTT. It specifies CASSLGGSTDTQYF. The chain is built from TRBV28 and TRBJ2-3; D perhaps matches TRBD2 (6 bases). Germline V lookup: CDR1 MDHEN, CDR2 SYDVKM. The CDR3 length is 14 residues. Deletions cut 2 bases from V and 0 bases from J, with 6 bases between.

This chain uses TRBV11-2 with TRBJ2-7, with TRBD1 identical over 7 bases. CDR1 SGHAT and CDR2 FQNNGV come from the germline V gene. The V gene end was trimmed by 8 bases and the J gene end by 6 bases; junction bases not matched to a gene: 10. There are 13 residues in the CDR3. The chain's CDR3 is CASSGNRGSEQYF. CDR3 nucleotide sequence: TGTGCCAGCTCAGGGAACAGGGGTAGCGAGCAGTACTTC.

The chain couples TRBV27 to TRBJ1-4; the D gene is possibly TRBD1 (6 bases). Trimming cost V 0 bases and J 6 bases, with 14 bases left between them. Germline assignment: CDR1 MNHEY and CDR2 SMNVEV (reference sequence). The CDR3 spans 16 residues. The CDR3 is CASSLSSDSFYEKLFF. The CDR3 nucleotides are TGTGCCAGCAGTTTATCGTCGGACAGTTTTTATGAAAAACTGTTTTTT.

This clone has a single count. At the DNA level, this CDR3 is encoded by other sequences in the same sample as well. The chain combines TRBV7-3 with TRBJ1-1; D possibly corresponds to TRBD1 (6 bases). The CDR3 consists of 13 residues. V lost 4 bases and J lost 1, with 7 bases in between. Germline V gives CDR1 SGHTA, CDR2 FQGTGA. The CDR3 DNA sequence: TGTGCCAGCAGCTCCAGGGGGAACACTGAAGCTTTCTTT. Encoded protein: CASSSRGNTEAFF. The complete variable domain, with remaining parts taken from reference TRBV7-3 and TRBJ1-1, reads GAGVSQTPSNKVTEKGKYVELRCDPISGHTALYWYRQSLGQGPEFLIYFQGTGAADDSGLPNDRFFAVRPEGSVSTLKIQRTERGDSAVYLCASSSRGNTEAFFGQGTRLTVV.

The CDR3 is CASSDLTGPVAEAFF. DNA for the CDR3: TGTGCCAGCAGTGACTTGACAGGGCCAGTCGCTGAAGCTTTCTTT. The chain carries TRBV2 and TRBJ1-1, with 7 bases matching TRBD1. CDR1 and CDR2 from the germline V gene are SNHLY and FYNNEI. Unmatched junction bases numbered 10, after V lost 3 bases and J lost 6 bases. The CDR3 totals 15 residues.

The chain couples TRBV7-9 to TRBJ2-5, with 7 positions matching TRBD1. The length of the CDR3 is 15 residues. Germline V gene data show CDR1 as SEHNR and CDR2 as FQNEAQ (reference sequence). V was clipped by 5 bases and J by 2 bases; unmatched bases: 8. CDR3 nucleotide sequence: TGTGCCAGCAGCAGACAGGGTAGCTTTCAAGAGACCCAGTACTTC. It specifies CASSRQGSFQETQYF.

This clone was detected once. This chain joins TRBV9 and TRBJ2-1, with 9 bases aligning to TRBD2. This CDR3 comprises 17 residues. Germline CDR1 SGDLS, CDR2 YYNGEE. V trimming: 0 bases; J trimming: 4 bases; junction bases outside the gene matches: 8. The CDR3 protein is CASSVVGGRGFYNEQFF. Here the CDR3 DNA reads TGTGCCAGCAGCGTAGTGGGCGGGAGGGGGTTTTACAATGAGCAGTTCTTC.

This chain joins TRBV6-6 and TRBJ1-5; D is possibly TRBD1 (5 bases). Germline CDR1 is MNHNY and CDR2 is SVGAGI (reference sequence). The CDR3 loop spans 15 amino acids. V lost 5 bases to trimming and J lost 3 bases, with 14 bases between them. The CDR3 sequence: CASSATGGFNQPQHF. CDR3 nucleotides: TGTGCCAGCAGTGCCACGGGGGGATTCAATCAGCCCCAGCATTTT.

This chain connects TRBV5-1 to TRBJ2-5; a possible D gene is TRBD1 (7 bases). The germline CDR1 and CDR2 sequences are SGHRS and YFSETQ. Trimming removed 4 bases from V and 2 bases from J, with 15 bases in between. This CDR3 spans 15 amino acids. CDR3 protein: CASSRLGQVQETQYF. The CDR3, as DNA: TGCGCCAGCAGCCGACTAGGACAGGTTCAAGAGACCCAGTACTTC.

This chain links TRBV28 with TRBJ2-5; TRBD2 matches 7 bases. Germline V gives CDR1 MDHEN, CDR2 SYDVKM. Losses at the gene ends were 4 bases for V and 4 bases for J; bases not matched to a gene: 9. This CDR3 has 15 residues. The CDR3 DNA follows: TGTGCCAGCAGTTCTACAGCCCCGGGAGGAGAGACCCAGTACTTC. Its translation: CASSSTAPGGETQYF. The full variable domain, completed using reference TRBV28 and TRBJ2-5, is DVKVTQSSRYLVKRTGEKVFLECVQDMDHENMFWYRQDPGLGLRLIYFSYDVKMKEKGDIPEGYSVSREKKERFSLILESASTNQTSMYLCASSSTAPGGETQYFGPGTRLLVL.

CDR3 region: CASSVEGTGAYEQYF. In DNA, the CDR3 is TGTGCCAGCAGTGTCGAAGGGACAGGAGCCTACGAGCAGTACTTC. This chain links TRBV6-4 with TRBJ2-7, with 8 positions matching TRBD1. The germline CDR1 and CDR2 sequences are MRHNA and SNTAGT. With 4 bases clipped from V and 2 bases from J, the junction kept 7 bases outside the gene matches. The CDR3 has 15 amino acids.

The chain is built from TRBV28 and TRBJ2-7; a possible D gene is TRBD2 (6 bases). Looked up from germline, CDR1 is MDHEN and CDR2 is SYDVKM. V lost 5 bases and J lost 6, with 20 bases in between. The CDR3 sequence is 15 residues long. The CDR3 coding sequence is TGTGCCAGCAGTCCCCGGGACTTGGGAGGCGGCGAGCAGTACTTC. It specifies CASSPRDLGGGEQYF.

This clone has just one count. The DNA of the CDR3 is TGCGCCAGCAGCTTGTCAGGGGCGAACACCGGGGAGCTGTTTTTT. Translation: CASSLSGANTGELFF. The chain carries TRBV5-1 and TRBJ2-2, with D possibly being TRBD1 (6 bases). Trimming stripped 1 base from V and 0 bases from J, with 7 bases between. CDR3 length: 15 residues. Germline V gene sequence: CDR1 SGHRS, CDR2 YFSETQ.

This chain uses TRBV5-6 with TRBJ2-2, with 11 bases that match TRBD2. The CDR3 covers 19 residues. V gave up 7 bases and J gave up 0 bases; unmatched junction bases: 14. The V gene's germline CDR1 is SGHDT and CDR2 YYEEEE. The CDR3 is CASSLMGTSGITNTGELFF. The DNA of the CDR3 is TGTGCCAGCTCCCTGATGGGGACTAGCGGCATTACGAACACCGGGGAGCTGTTTTTT.

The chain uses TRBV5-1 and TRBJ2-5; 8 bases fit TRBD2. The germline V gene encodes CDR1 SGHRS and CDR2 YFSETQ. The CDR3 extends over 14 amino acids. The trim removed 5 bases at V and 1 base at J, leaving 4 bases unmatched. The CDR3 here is CASRAGGLQETQYF. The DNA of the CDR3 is TGCGCCAGCAGGGCGGGGGGACTCCAAGAGACCCAGTACTTC.

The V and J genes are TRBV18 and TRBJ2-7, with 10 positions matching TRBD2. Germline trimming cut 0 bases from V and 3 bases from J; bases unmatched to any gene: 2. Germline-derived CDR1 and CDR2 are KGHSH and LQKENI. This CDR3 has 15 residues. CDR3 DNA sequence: TGTGCCAGCTCACCACCGGCTAGCGGGGGCTACGAGCAGTACTTC. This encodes CASSPPASGGYEQYF.

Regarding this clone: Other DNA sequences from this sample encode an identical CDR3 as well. The CDR3 sequence: CASSRQETQYF. The DNA for the CDR3 is TGTGCCAGCAGCCGACAAGAGACCCAGTACTTC. The rearrangement links TRBV7-9 to TRBJ2-5; the D is unclear. CDR3 length equals 11 residues. Deletions cut 5 bases from V and 2 bases from J, with 3 bases between. Germline V gene data show CDR1 as SEHNR and CDR2 as FQNEAQ (reference sequence).

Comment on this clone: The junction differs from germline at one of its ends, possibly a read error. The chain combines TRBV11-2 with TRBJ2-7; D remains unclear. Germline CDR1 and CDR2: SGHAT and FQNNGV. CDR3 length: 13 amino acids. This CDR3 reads CASSLTPPQLEHF. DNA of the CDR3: TGTGCCAGCAGCTTAACCCCACCCCAGCTGGAGCACTTC.

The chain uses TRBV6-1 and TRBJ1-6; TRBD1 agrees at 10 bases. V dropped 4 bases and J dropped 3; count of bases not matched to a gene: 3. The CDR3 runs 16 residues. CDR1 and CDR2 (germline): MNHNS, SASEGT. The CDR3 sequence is CASSADRGGYNSPLHF. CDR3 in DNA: TGTGCCAGCAGTGCGGACAGGGGGGGCTATAATTCACCCCTCCACTTT.

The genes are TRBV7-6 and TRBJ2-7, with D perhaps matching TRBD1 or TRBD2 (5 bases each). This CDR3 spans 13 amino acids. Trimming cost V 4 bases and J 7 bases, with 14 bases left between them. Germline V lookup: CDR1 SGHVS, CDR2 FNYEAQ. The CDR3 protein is CASSWGTGMEQYF. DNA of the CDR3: TGTGCCAGCAGCTGGGGGACGGGGATGGAGCAGTACTTC.